The 2 T cell receptor beta chains given below trace back to one sample, sequenced in a study of T cells in Graves' hyperthyroidism and ophthalmopathy. The CDR3 regions of TCR beta were amplified from RNA transcripts. First-round RT-PCR with HTBI primers amplified the TCR CDR3 region. TCRdb re-called the multiplex PCR reads through MiXCR, storing one row per CDR3 protein. The data hold fewer than 350,000 distinct CDR3 sequences, with roughly 20% observed a single time. Material for sequencing was blood. Source of these receptors: a woman between 45 and 65 years old with Graves' hyperthyroidism.

This clonotype has ten or more counts. The chain couples TRBV30 to TRBJ1-1; unclear D gene. V lost 4 bases and J lost 2, with 5 bases in between. The CDR3 is made up of 11 amino acids. Germline-derived CDR1 and CDR2 are GTSNPN and SVGIG (reference sequence). CDR3 DNA: TGTGCCTGGATTCCTAACACTGAAGCTTTCTTT. This encodes CAWIPNTEAFF. Full variable domain (outside the CDR3, taken from reference TRBV30 and TRBJ1-1): SQTIHQWPATLVQPVGSPLSLECTVEGTSNPNLYWYRQAAGRGLQLLFYSVGIGQISSEVPQNLSASRPQDRQFILSSKKLLLSDSGFYLCAWIPNTEAFFGQGTRLTVV.

This chain uses TRBV20-1 with TRBJ2-5; TRBD2 matches 10 bases. The junction had 11 bases not matched to a gene; V was cut back by 6 bases and J by 1 base. The CDR3 runs to 16 residues. From germline, CDR1 is DFQATT and CDR2 SNEGSKA (reference sequence). DNA for the CDR3: TGCAGTGCACGCCCCCCGGGACTAGCGATCCAAGAGACCCAGTACTTC. Translating gives CSARPPGLAIQETQYF.